The source of this T cell receptor beta chain is a study of cytomegalovirus exposure and HLA in healthy donors. Study information: There were 350 to 400 genotyped donors. Of these, roughly 80% fell in the genetic ancestry cluster associated with self-reported Caucasian donors.

Germline V gene data show CDR1 as MDHEN and CDR2 as SYDVKM. V was trimmed by 5 bases and J by 2 bases, leaving 13 bases between them. CDR3 length: 14 residues. With regard to this clone: Its antigen remains unidentified.

Notes on the study in general: Rare TCR sequences dominated, though some public TCRs recurred in many donors. Because they were indistinguishable, some V segments, including TRBV6-2 and TRBV6-3, were excluded.

Primers for the PCR totalled 60 Vbeta and 13 Jbeta. Produced via immunoSEQ multiplex PCR; TCRdb's table is partial and in-frame only. This sample has fewer than 200,000 clones, with approximately 79% found just once. The chain recombines TRBV28 with TRBJ2-7; weak D call: TRBD2 (5 bases). Specimen: PBMCs. This TCR derives from a male donor in good health and CMV-seronegative. The CDR3 is CASSPTGLTYEQYF. The CDR3 coding sequence is TGTGCCAGCAGTCCGACCGGACTTACCTACGAGCAGTACTTC.